These T cell receptor beta chains were read from a single sample in a study of T-cell reconstitution after alpha-beta-depleted transplantation in children. MiXCR, run by TCRdb on the PCR reads, gives a single entry per CDR3 protein. This table has some 200,000 distinct CDR3 sequences, approximately 14% appearing once. Sequenced material: PBMCs from the stem cell graft donor, taken from the stem cell graft. Source of these receptors: a human donor who donated a stem cell graft to a child with acute lymphoblastic leukemia. Each CDR3 is given with its conserved first and last residue. A D gene is named only where the DNA matches it firmly. Clone size, where shown, is once, few, many, or a class for clones that have expanded.

J gene: TRBJ2-5
V gene: TRBV29-1
clone size: many
D gene: NA
CDR3 DNA: TGCAGCGTTGAAGAGAGCCGGGAGACCCAGTACTTC
CDR3 protein: CSVEESRETQYF

J gene: TRBJ1-2
V gene: TRBV5-1
clone size: many
D gene: NA
CDR3 DNA: TGCGCCAGCAGCTTGAGCGGGAACTCAATCGATGGCTACACCTTC
CDR3 protein: CASSLSGNSIDGYTF

J gene: TRBJ1-1
V gene: TRBV20-1
clone size: once
D gene: NA
CDR3 DNA: TGCAGTGCTAGAGATTGGATGGTCGGTAACACTGAAGCTTTCTTT
CDR3 protein: CSARDWMVGNTEAFF

J gene: TRBJ1-1
V gene: TRBV5-1
clone size: many
D gene: TRBD1
CDR3 DNA: TGCGCCAGCAGCTTGGAGGACAGGGGGAACACTGAAGCTTTCTTT
CDR3 protein: CASSLEDRGNTEAFF

J gene: TRBJ2-1
V gene: TRBV20-1
clone size: many
D gene: NA
CDR3 DNA: TGCAGCCCTGCGGTTCGGAACTACAATGAGCAGTTCTTC
CDR3 protein: CSPAVRNYNEQFF

J gene: TRBJ1-2
V gene: TRBV29-1
clone size: few
D gene: TRBD1
CDR3 DNA: TGCAGCGGGGACAGGGGGATCTATGGCTACACCTTC
CDR3 protein: CSGDRGIYGYTF

J gene: TRBJ2-1
V gene: TRBV18
clone size: NA
D gene: TRBD2
CDR3 DNA: TGTGCCAGCTCATTTCTAGAAGCTAGCGGAACCTACAATGAGCAGTTCTTC
CDR3 protein: CASSFLEASGTYNEQFF

J gene: TRBJ2-5
V gene: TRBV20-1
clone size: few
D gene: TRBD1
CDR3 DNA: TGCAGTGCTCCCGAGACAGGGGGATTACAAGAGACCCAGTACTTC
CDR3 protein: CSAPETGGLQETQYF

J gene: TRBJ1-1
V gene: TRBV12-3/TRBV12-4
clone size: many
D gene: NA
CDR3 DNA: TGTGCCAGCTCCTCCCATCTCCGAAACGGATACACTGAAGCTTTCTTT
CDR3 protein: CASSSHLRNGYTEAFF

J gene: TRBJ2-3
V gene: TRBV5-8
clone size: many
D gene: NA
CDR3 DNA: TGTGCCAGCAGAAATCAGGGTTGGTACACAGATACGCAGTATTTT
CDR3 protein: CASRNQGWYTDTQYF

J gene: TRBJ2-1
V gene: TRBV5-1
clone size: NA
D gene: TRBD2
CDR3 DNA: TGCGCCAGCAGCCTGGCCGGGACTAGAGGGTACAATGAGCGGTTCTTC
CDR3 protein: CASSLAGTRGYNERFF

J gene: TRBJ2-7
V gene: TRBV28
clone size: many
D gene: TRBD1
CDR3 DNA: TGTGCCAGCAGGGCAGACAGGGGCAGCTCCTACGAGCAGTACTTC
CDR3 protein: CASRADRGSSYEQYF

J gene: TRBJ2-1
V gene: TRBV24-1
clone size: NA
D gene: NA
CDR3 DNA: TGTGCCACCAGTGATTTTACGGACTATCTTAACAATGAGCAGTTCTTC
CDR3 protein: CATSDFTDYLNNEQFF

J gene: TRBJ1-1
V gene: TRBV7-8
clone size: few
D gene: TRBD1
CDR3 DNA: TGTGCCAGCAGTCCGACAGGGCATACGGGGACTGAAGCTTTCTTT
CDR3 protein: CASSPTGHTGTEAFF

J gene: TRBJ2-3
V gene: TRBV20-1
clone size: many
D gene: TRBD2
CDR3 DNA: TGCAGTGCTGAAAGACTAGCGGGAGTGCCAGATACGCAGTATTTT
CDR3 protein: CSAERLAGVPDTQYF

J gene: TRBJ1-1
V gene: TRBV2
clone size: NA
D gene: NA
CDR3 DNA: TGTGCCAGCAGTGGGTCCAGGGACACTGAAGCTTTCTTT
CDR3 protein: CASSGSRDTEAFF

J gene: TRBJ2-7
V gene: TRBV5-6
clone size: many
D gene: NA
CDR3 DNA: TGTGCCAGCAGCTTGGTGTTGGGAGAGCAGTACTTC
CDR3 protein: CASSLVLGEQYF

J gene: TRBJ2-1
V gene: TRBV6-1
clone size: few
D gene: TRBD2
CDR3 DNA: TGTGCCAGCAGGTCCGGGACTAGCGGCCCGTGGGAGCAGTTCTTC
CDR3 protein: CASRSGTSGPWEQFF

J gene: TRBJ2-1
V gene: TRBV11-2
clone size: many
D gene: NA
CDR3 DNA: TGTGCCAGCAGCTCGCGAGACGCATTCTACAATGAGCAGTTCTTC
CDR3 protein: CASSSRDAFYNEQFF

J gene: TRBJ2-5
V gene: TRBV12-3/TRBV12-4
clone size: NA
D gene: NA
CDR3 DNA: TGTGCCAGCAGTTTGGGGCTGAAGGGGACCCAGTACTTC
CDR3 protein: CASSLGLKGTQYF

J gene: TRBJ1-1
V gene: TRBV7-9
clone size: few
D gene: NA
CDR3 DNA: TGTGCCAGCAGCCCTGAAAACACTGAAGCTTTCTTT
CDR3 protein: CASSPENTEAFF

J gene: TRBJ1-5
V gene: TRBV7-2
clone size: many
D gene: NA
CDR3 DNA: TGTGCCAGCAGCTATCGAGCAGGCAATCAGCCCCAGCATTTT
CDR3 protein: CASSYRAGNQPQHF

J gene: TRBJ1-5
V gene: TRBV7-2
clone size: medium-sized
D gene: NA
CDR3 DNA: TGTGCCAGCAGCACAAATCGGGGGAGCAATCAGCCCCAGCATTTT
CDR3 protein: CASSTNRGSNQPQHF

J gene: TRBJ2-1
V gene: TRBV5-1
clone size: many
D gene: NA
CDR3 DNA: TGCGCCAGCAGCTTGGGAGTAGCGGAGGGTCTTGAGCAGTTCTTC
CDR3 protein: CASSLGVAEGLEQFF

J gene: TRBJ2-7
V gene: TRBV20-1
clone size: many
D gene: NA
CDR3 DNA: TGCAGTGCCAAGGGGTCAGGGATCTACGAGCAGTACTTC
CDR3 protein: CSAKGSGIYEQYF

J gene: TRBJ2-2
V gene: TRBV24-1
clone size: many
D gene: NA
CDR3 DNA: TGTGCCTCCGGCCCGAACACCGGGGAGCTGTTTTTT
CDR3 protein: CASGPNTGELFF

J gene: TRBJ2-1
V gene: TRBV12-3/TRBV12-4
clone size: many
D gene: NA
CDR3 DNA: TGTGCCAGCAGTTTAGGGTTTACCTACAATGAGCAGTTCTTC
CDR3 protein: CASSLGFTYNEQFF

J gene: TRBJ2-2
V gene: TRBV5-1
clone size: NA
D gene: NA
CDR3 DNA: TGCGCCAGCAGCTTGGATTGGCCACCAGGGATTCTCACTACCGGGGAGCTGTTTTTT
CDR3 protein: CASSLDWPPGILTTGELFF

J gene: TRBJ1-6
V gene: TRBV5-1
clone size: many
D gene: NA
CDR3 DNA: TGCGCCAGCAGCTCATCCGGGAGAAATAATTCACCCCTCCACTTT
CDR3 protein: CASSSSGRNNSPLHF

J gene: TRBJ2-2
V gene: TRBV5-1
clone size: many
D gene: NA
CDR3 DNA: TGCGCCAGCAGCTTGGAGGCCAAGTCCGGGACCGGGGAGCTGTTTTTT
CDR3 protein: CASSLEAKSGTGELFF

J gene: TRBJ1-1
V gene: TRBV7-9
clone size: NA
D gene: TRBD1
CDR3 DNA: TGTGCCAGCGCTGGCAGGGGGGGAGTGAACACTGAAGCTTTCTTT
CDR3 protein: CASAGRGGVNTEAFF

J gene: TRBJ2-7
V gene: TRBV7-9
clone size: NA
D gene: NA
CDR3 DNA: TGTGCCAGCAGCTCGACACCTCTCTACGAGCAGTACTTC
CDR3 protein: CASSSTPLYEQYF

J gene: TRBJ1-2
V gene: TRBV20-1
clone size: many
D gene: TRBD1
CDR3 DNA: TGCAGTGCGATCAGGACAGGGGGAGGCTATGGCTACACCTTC
CDR3 protein: CSAIRTGGGYGYTF

J gene: TRBJ2-3
V gene: TRBV3-1
clone size: many
D gene: NA
CDR3 DNA: TGTGCCAGCAGACAGGGCCTAAGGGGCGCAGATACGCAGTATTTT
CDR3 protein: CASRQGLRGADTQYF

J gene: TRBJ2-7
V gene: TRBV6-1
clone size: many
D gene: NA
CDR3 DNA: TGTGCCAGCAGTACGGCAAAGCGTTCCTACGAGCAGTACTTC
CDR3 protein: CASSTAKRSYEQYF

J gene: TRBJ2-7
V gene: TRBV5-1
clone size: many
D gene: TRBD1
CDR3 DNA: TGCGCCAGCAGCTTGGTGGGACAGGGGTACGAGCAGTACTTC
CDR3 protein: CASSLVGQGYEQYF

J gene: TRBJ2-7
V gene: TRBV20-1
clone size: few
D gene: TRBD2
CDR3 DNA: TGCAGTGCTTCGGGACTAGCGGCTGTAAGCTCCTACGAGCAGTACTTC
CDR3 protein: CSASGLAAVSSYEQYF